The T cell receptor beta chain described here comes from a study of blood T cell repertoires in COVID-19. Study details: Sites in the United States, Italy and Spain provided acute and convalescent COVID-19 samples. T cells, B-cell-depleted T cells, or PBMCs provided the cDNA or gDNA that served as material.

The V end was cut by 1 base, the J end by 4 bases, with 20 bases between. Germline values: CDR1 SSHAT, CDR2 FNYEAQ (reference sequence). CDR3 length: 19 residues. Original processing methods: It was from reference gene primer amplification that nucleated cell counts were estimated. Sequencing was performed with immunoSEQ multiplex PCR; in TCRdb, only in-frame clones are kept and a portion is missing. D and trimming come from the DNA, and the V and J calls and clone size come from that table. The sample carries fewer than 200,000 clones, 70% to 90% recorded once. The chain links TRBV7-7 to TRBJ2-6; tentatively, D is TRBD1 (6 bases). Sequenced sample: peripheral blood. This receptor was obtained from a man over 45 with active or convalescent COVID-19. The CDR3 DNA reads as TGTGCCAGCAGCTTAGGCGCCGGGACAAGAACCCAGGGGGCCAACGTCCTGACTTTC. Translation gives CASSLGAGTRTQGANVLTF. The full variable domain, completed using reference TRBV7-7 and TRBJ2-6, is GAGVSQSPRYKVTKRGQDVTLRCDPISSHATLYWYQQALGQGPEFLTYFNYEAQPDKSGLPSDRFSAERPEGSISTLTIQRTEQRDSAMYRCASSLGAGTRTQGANVLTFGAGSRLTVL.